Presented here are 18 T cell receptor beta chains from one specimen sequenced in a study of T cell repertoires in cytomegalovirus infection. TCRdb processed the reads anew with MiXCR; each CDR3 protein has one entry. The data show hundreds of thousands of distinct CDR3 sequences, with 24% seen just once and roughly 8% held by the top ten. The specimen was CD8+ T cells from PBMCs. These receptors all stem from a human donor in good health (CMV status not recorded). Some clones in this sample may be carry-over from other donors' samples.

This clonotype was counted many times. The chain recombines TRBV7-9 with TRBJ1-2; no clear D gene. The V and J ends lost 5 bases and 3 bases respectively, with 16 bases between them. Germline values: CDR1 SEHNR, CDR2 FQNEAQ (reference sequence). CDR3 length: 15 amino acids. In DNA, the CDR3 is TGTGCCAGCAGCCAAGAAGGTCGGGGTGACTATGGCTACACCTTC. This encodes CASSQEGRGDYGYTF.

This clonotype has a handful of counts. The chain recombines TRBV5-5 with TRBJ1-2, with D perhaps TRBD1 (5 bases). The CDR3 is made up of 15 amino acids. Germline CDR1 reads SGHKS; CDR2 reads YYEKEE (reference sequence). V lost 1 base, J lost 6 bases, and 16 bases lay in between. The CDR3 region has the DNA TGTGCCAGCAGCTTGTTACCACGGGACGTGGATGGCTACACCTTC. As protein: CASSLLPRDVDGYTF.

This clonotype was detected many times. This sequence joins TRBV27 and TRBJ2-6; possibly TRBD1 for D (6 bases). The CDR3 is made up of 15 amino acids. Germline V gene data show CDR1 as MNHEY and CDR2 as SMNVEV (reference sequence). The germline V and J ends were trimmed by 8 bases and 0 bases, with 11 bases remaining between them. CDR3 DNA: TGTGCCAGCCGGGACACGGACTCTGGGGCCAACGTCCTGACTTTC. Its translation: CASRDTDSGANVLTF.

This clonotype was seen at least ten times. The chain carries TRBV19 and TRBJ2-1; D gene uncertain. Germline V lookup: CDR1 LNHDA, CDR2 SQIVND (reference sequence). Trimming took 4 bases from V and 0 from J, leaving 10 bases between them. The length of the CDR3 is 15 residues. The CDR3 DNA reads as TGTGCCAGTAGTACCCCATATCCCTCCTACAATGAGCAGTTCTTC. It yields the protein CASSTPYPSYNEQFF. The complete variable domain, with remaining parts taken from reference TRBV19 and TRBJ2-1, reads DGGITQSPKYLFRKEGQNVTLSCEQNLNHDAMYWYRQDPGQGLRLIYYSQIVNDFQKGDIAEGYSVSREKKESFPLTVTSAQKNPTAFYLCASSTPYPSYNEQFFGPGTRLTVL.

The chain recombines TRBV4-1 with TRBJ2-1; 8 nucleotides line up with TRBD2. Germline V lookup: CDR1 MGHRA, CDR2 YSYEKL. The V segment lost 8 bases and the J segment 5 bases; nucleotides outside the gene matches: 8. The CDR3 covers 14 residues. The CDR3 DNA reads as TGCGCCAGCGTCGGGGGGGGGCCTAACAATGAGCAGTTCTTC. It translates to CASVGGGPNNEQFF.

V is TRBV2 and J is TRBJ2-7; 8 positions match TRBD2. This CDR3 comprises 15 residues. V dropped 1 base and J dropped 2; count of bases not matched to a gene: 4. Germline V gene data show CDR1 as SNHLY and CDR2 as FYNNEI. In DNA, the CDR3 is TGTGCCAGCAGTGAAGTCGCCGGGGGGGCCTACGAGCAGTACTTC. It codes for CASSEVAGGAYEQYF.

The chain carries TRBV20-1 and TRBJ2-7; 8 positions match TRBD2. V shed 7 bases, J shed 7 bases, and the junction held 6 bases outside the gene matches. Germline-derived CDR1 and CDR2 are DFQATT and SNEGSKA (reference sequence). CDR3 length: 11 amino acids. The CDR3, as DNA: TGCAGTGGCCCGGGGGGGCTTGAGCAGTACGTC. Its protein product is CSGPGGLEQYV.

This clonotype was counted at least ten times. As DNA, the CDR3 is TGTGCCAGCAGTTTCGCAGACAGGGACAATCAGCCCCAGCATTTT. This sequence encodes CASSFADRDNQPQHF. The chain recombines TRBV28 with TRBJ1-5; 7 bases are shared with TRBD1. Germline V gene lookup returns CDR1 MDHEN and CDR2 SYDVKM. The V and J ends lost 3 bases and 3 bases, in that order; junction bases with no gene match: 5. CDR3 length: 15 residues.

The chain has TRBV7-4 and TRBJ2-7, with D hard to call. The germline V gene encodes CDR1 SGHVT and CDR2 SQSDAQ. The length of the CDR3 is 17 residues. V was pared by 1 base and J by 3 bases, with 19 bases between. CDR3: CASSLVSRAVHFYEQYV. CDR3 bases: TGTGCCAGCAGCTTAGTGAGCCGGGCAGTCCACTTCTACGAGCAGTACGTC.

The sample holds a few counts of this clonotype. V gene TRBV28 combines with J gene TRBJ1-5; D gene ambiguous. Trimming shortened V by 3 bases and J by 5 bases, and 17 bases separated the two germline ends. CDR3 length: 16 residues. In germline, CDR1 is MDHEN, CDR2 SYDVKM. CDR3 sequence reads: CASSFRDKTPYQPQHF. The CDR3 DNA is TGTGCCAGCAGTTTTCGCGACAAGACTCCTTATCAGCCCCAGCATTTT. The full variable domain, in which reference TRBV28 and TRBJ1-5 provide the parts outside the CDR3, is DVKVTQSSRYLVKRTGEKVFLECVQDMDHENMFWYRQDPGLGLRLIYFSYDVKMKEKGDIPEGYSVSREKKERFSLILESASTNQTSMYLCASSFRDKTPYQPQHFGDGTRLSIL.

This clonotype was seen at least ten times. V and J are TRBV12-3 or TRBV12-4 and TRBJ1-5; 7 bases are a match to TRBD1. Germline trimming cut 6 bases from V and 7 bases from J; bases unmatched to any gene: 6. The CDR3 spans 13 residues. The CDR3 DNA reads TGTGCCAGCAGCCCAGGGGGTCGGCAGCCCCAGCATTTT. This gives the protein CASSPGGRQPQHF.

This clonotype was found a few times. This sequence joins TRBV2 and TRBJ2-5; the D gene is possibly TRBD1 (6 bases). From germline, CDR1 is SNHLY and CDR2 FYNNEI. Trimming removed 5 bases at V and 2 bases at J, with 12 bases between. The CDR3 covers 14 residues. CDR3 coding DNA: TGTGCCAGCAGTTGGACAGCCGGGCAAGAGACCCAGTACTTC. Protein sequence: CASSWTAGQETQYF. Looking up the rest from reference TRBV2 and TRBJ2-5 gives the full variable domain: EPEVTQTPSHQVTQMGQEVILRCVPISNHLYFYWYRQILGQKVEFLVSFYNNEISEKSEIFDDQFSVERPDGSNFTLKIRSTKLEDSAMYFCASSWTAGQETQYFGPGTRLLVL.

Notes on this clonotype: This sequence may be a read error, since a much larger clone differs from it by one base. The chain carries TRBV7-6 and TRBJ1-1; tentatively, D is TRBD1 (5 bases). Per germline, CDR1 SGHVS and CDR2 FNYEAQ. This CDR3 has 13 residues. V dropped 2 bases and J dropped 10 bases, with 14 bases sitting between them. CDR3 sequence (DNA): TGTGCCAGCAGCTTACTCAAGGGGTCTGTAGCTTTCTTT. It codes for CASSLLKGSVAFF.

The table lists this clonotype with a few counts. Because the CDR3 is missing its conserved closing phenylalanine or tryptophan, this is likely a read error. No DNA is shown, since the ends of the CDR3 on it are uncertain; the CDR3 is the one TCRdb lists. J is TRBJ1-1 and V is TRBV20-1; the table's D call, TRBD1, was not checked against the DNA. From its first to its last residue, the CDR3 has 10 amino acids. Per germline, CDR1 DFQATT and CDR2 SNEGSKA (reference sequence). The CDR3 loop reads CSAGGWEGLS.

The chain recombines TRBV20-1 with TRBJ2-7; 10 bases map to TRBD2. The length of the CDR3 is 15 residues. Germline assignment: CDR1 DFQATT and CDR2 SNEGSKA (reference sequence). The ends lost 0 bases at V and 2 bases at J; junction bases unmatched: 4. CDR3: CSAREILAGTYEQYF. The CDR3 DNA reads TGCAGTGCTAGAGAGATACTAGCGGGAACCTACGAGCAGTACTTC.

CDR3: CASSFKPGTGFYEQYV. DNA of the CDR3: TGTGCCAGCAGCTTCAAACCCGGGACAGGGTTCTACGAGCAGTACGTC. V usage is TRBV5-6 and J usage is TRBJ2-7; TRBD1 matches 9 bases. The CDR3 is 16 residues long. The germline V gene encodes CDR1 SGHDT and CDR2 YYEEEE. Trimming cost V 2 bases and J 3 bases; bases outside gene matches: 9.

This clonotype occurred a few times. The chain couples TRBV7-9 to TRBJ2-2, with D tentatively TRBD1 (6 bases). Trimming took off 3 bases at V and 0 bases at J, with 8 bases between the two ends. The CDR3 covers 15 residues. CDR1 and CDR2 (germline): SEHNR, FQNEAQ (reference sequence). The CDR3 protein is CASSFTGPNTGELFF. DNA for the CDR3: TGTGCCAGCAGCTTCACAGGGCCGAACACCGGGGAGCTGTTTTTT.

This clonotype was seen at least ten times. The gene calls are TRBV7-2 and TRBJ1-2, with D possibly TRBD1 on 5 matching bases. This CDR3 contains 15 residues. With 5 bases removed from V and 2 bases from J, the gap between germline ends came to 15 bases. Germline CDR1 is SGHTA and CDR2 is FQGNSA. This CDR3 is CASSPRGEGNYGYTF. In DNA form, the CDR3 reads TGTGCCAGCAGCCCACGGGGTGAGGGGAACTATGGCTACACCTTC.